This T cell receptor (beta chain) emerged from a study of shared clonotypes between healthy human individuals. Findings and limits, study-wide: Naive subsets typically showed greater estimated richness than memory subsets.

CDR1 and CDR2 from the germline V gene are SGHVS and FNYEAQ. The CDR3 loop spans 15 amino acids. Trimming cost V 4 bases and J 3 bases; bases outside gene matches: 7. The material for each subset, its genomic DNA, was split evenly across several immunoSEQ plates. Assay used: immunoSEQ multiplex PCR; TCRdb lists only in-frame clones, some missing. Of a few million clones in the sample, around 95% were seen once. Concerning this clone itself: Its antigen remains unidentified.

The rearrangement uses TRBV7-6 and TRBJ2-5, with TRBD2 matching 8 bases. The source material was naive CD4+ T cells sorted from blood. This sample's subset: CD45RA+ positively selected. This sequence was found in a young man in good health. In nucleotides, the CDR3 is TGTGCCAGCAGCTCGATACTCGGGAGGGAAGAGACCCAGTACTTC. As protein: CASSSILGREETQYF.